This T cell receptor beta chain comes out of a study of cytomegalovirus exposure and HLA in healthy donors. Germline CDR1 SEHNR, CDR2 FQNEAQ (reference sequence). This CDR3 is built from 12 residues. The PCR employed 60 Vbeta primers together with 13 Jbeta primers. Some clones are missing from TCRdb's copy, which holds only in-frame ones; the method was immunoSEQ multiplex PCR. This table holds under 150,000 clones, roughly 84% found once. As for this clone: An end of the junction differs from the germline gene, which may be a read error.

This receptor was taken from a man aged 50 to 60 in good health and CMV-seronegative. The sequencing input was PBMCs. The V and J genes are TRBV7-9 and TRBJ2-1; D is perhaps TRBD2 (6 bases). DNA of the CDR3: TGTTCCAGCAGCGATACGCGGGGTGAGCAGTTCTTC. It yields the protein CSSSDTRGEQFF.